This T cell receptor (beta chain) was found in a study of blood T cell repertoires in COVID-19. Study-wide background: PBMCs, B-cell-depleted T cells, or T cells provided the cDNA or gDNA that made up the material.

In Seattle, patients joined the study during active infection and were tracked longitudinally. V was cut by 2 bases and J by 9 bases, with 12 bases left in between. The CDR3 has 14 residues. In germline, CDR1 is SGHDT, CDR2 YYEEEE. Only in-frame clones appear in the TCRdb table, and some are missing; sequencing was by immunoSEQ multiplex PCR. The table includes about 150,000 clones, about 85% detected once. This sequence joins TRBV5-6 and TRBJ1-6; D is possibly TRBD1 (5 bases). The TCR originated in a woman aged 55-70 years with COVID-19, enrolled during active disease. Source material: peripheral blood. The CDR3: CASSFVRGGSPLHF. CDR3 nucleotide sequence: TGTGCCAGCAGCTTTGTAAGGGGAGGTTCACCCCTCCACTTT.